Sequencing of this T cell receptor (beta chain) was carried out in a study of shared clonotypes between healthy human individuals. Per the germline V gene, CDR1 is MDHEN and CDR2 is SYDVKM. Trimming removed 5 bases from V and 6 bases from J; junction bases left unmatched: 9. The CDR3 runs to 15 residues. Over several immunoSEQ plates, each subset's genomic DNA was distributed in even portions. TCRdb keeps only in-frame clones here, not all; method: immunoSEQ multiplex PCR. Altogether around 1.9 million clones are present, over 85% being singletons, with the ten largest covering around 1.8%. Cells designated naive CD8 were CD45RO-negative and were positively selected for CCR7, with terminally differentiated effector memory CD45RA+ cells excluded.

Sequenced material: naive CD8+ T cells from PBMCs. The chain employs TRBV28 and TRBJ2-2, with 7 bases matching TRBD1. The origin of this receptor is a young man in good health. Some clones in this sample may be carry-over from other donors' samples. In DNA, the CDR3 is TGTGCCAGCAGTAGTAAGGGGGCAATACCCGGGGAGCTGTTTTTT. This encodes CASSSKGAIPGELFF.